These 13 T cell receptor beta chains share one sample of origin, sequenced in a study of blood T cell repertoires in COVID-19. TCRdb's copy holds only in-frame clones and misses some; the assay was immunoSEQ multiplex PCR. The repertoire has 350,000 to 450,000 clones, 85% of them found once; the top ten carry 3% to 4.5%. Sample: peripheral blood. The receptors stem from a woman between 18 and 29 years old with acute or convalescent COVID-19.

This sequence joins TRBV6-1 and TRBJ1-3; 8 nucleotides line up with TRBD1. Germline V gives CDR1 MNHNS, CDR2 SASEGT. The CDR3 sequence is 15 residues long. Trimming removed 2 bases from V and 3 bases from J; junction bases left unmatched: 3. CDR3 in amino acids: CASSEQGAGGNTIYF. The DNA for the CDR3 is TGTGCCAGCAGTGAACAGGGGGCCGGTGGAAACACCATATATTTT.

This clone was recorded only once. The chain couples TRBV6-1 to TRBJ1-2, with TRBD1 as a possible D gene (5 bases). The germline V gene encodes CDR1 MNHNS and CDR2 SASEGT. CDR3 length: 15 residues. V lost 3 bases and J 4 bases, leaving 15 bases between the germline ends. The CDR3 loop reads CASSEEGDWSYGYTF. The CDR3 DNA sequence: TGTGCCAGCAGTGAGGAAGGGGATTGGAGCTATGGCTACACCTTC.

This chain joins TRBV5-6 and TRBJ2-5, with 8 nucleotides matching TRBD1. Germline CDR1 reads SGHDT; CDR2 reads YYEEEE. With 3 bases clipped from V and 2 bases from J, the junction kept 3 bases outside the gene matches. The CDR3 loop spans 14 amino acids. CDR3 coding DNA: TGTGCCAGCAGCTGGGGGACAGGACAAGAGACCCAGTACTTC. This gives the protein CASSWGTGQETQYF.

The chain recombines TRBV3-1 (or the pseudogene TRBV3-2) with TRBJ2-5; TRBD2 matches at 9 bases. V gave up 8 bases and J gave up 2 bases; unmatched junction bases: 9. This CDR3 is 15 amino acids long. Germline assignment: CDR1 LGHDT and CDR2 YNNKEL (reference sequence). The CDR3 loop is CASGPLLAGQETQYF. The CDR3 DNA sequence: TGTGCCAGCGGTCCCCTGCTAGCGGGGCAAGAGACCCAGTACTTC.

V and J are TRBV24-1 and TRBJ1-2; D is possibly TRBD1 (5 bases). Germline V gene data show CDR1 as KGHDR and CDR2 as SFDVKD. This CDR3 is 13 amino acids long. V lost 0 bases to trimming and J lost 6 bases, with 7 bases between them. Written as DNA, the CDR3 is TGTGCCACCAGTGATTTGAGACAGAATGGCTACACCTTC. The encoded protein is CATSDLRQNGYTF.

The chain is built from TRBV19 and TRBJ2-7; maybe TRBD2 (5 bases). The V gene lost 5 bases and the J gene lost 2 bases, with 16 bases spanning the gap. CDR3 length: 15 amino acids. Germline CDR1 reads LNHDA; CDR2 reads SQIVND (reference sequence). This CDR3 is CASSLHFRDAYEQYF. The CDR3 coding sequence is TGTGCCAGTAGTTTACATTTCCGGGATGCCTACGAGCAGTACTTC.

This clone was recorded a few times. This chain connects TRBV6-5 to TRBJ1-1; TRBD1 matches 8 bases. This CDR3 has 14 residues. The V gene's germline CDR1 is MNHEY and CDR2 SVGAGI. The ends lost 4 bases at V and 5 bases at J; junction bases unmatched: 6. The CDR3 sequence is CASSFRGQGTEAFF. The CDR3 nucleotides read TGTGCCAGCAGTTTCCGCGGACAGGGAACTGAAGCTTTCTTT.

The CDR3 DNA reads TGTGCCAGCAGTACCCCCCTCCTCAGACAGGGGAGGGAGACCCAGTACTTC. Translation gives CASSTPLLRQGRETQYF. The chain uses TRBV28 and TRBJ2-5, with TRBD1 matching over 8 bases. CDR1 is MDHEN, CDR2 SYDVKM, per germline. V was pared by 5 bases and J by 5 bases, with 16 bases of the junction left unmatched. The CDR3 contains 17 residues. The complete variable domain, with remaining parts taken from reference TRBV28 and TRBJ2-5, reads DVKVTQSSRYLVKRTGEKVFLECVQDMDHENMFWYRQDPGLGLRLIYFSYDVKMKEKGDIPEGYSVSREKKERFSLILESASTNQTSMYLCASSTPLLRQGRETQYFGPGTRLLVL.

The rearrangement uses TRBV23-1 and TRBJ2-2; D perhaps matches TRBD1 (5 bases). TRBV23-1 is an ORF, and what it does is uncertain. Trimming shortened V by 3 bases and J by 6 bases, and 17 bases separated the two germline ends. This CDR3 is built from 16 residues. The CDR3 nucleotides are TGCGCCAGCAGTCACCTAAGGGCAGGGAAGTCCGGGGAGCTGTTTTTT. It yields the protein CASSHLRAGKSGELFF.

The chain uses TRBV27 and TRBJ2-4, with 10 bases aligning to TRBD2. The CDR3 consists of 15 residues. Germline V CDR1 and CDR2: MNHEY, SMNVEV (reference sequence). Trimming at V came to 5 bases and at J to 4 bases, leaving 5 bases not matched to a gene. CDR3 residues: CASSSGGAGKNIQYF. CDR3 nucleotide sequence: TGTGCCAGCAGTAGCGGGGGGGCTGGGAAAAACATTCAGTACTTC.

The CDR3 nucleotides read TGTGCCAGCAGCTCGACAGGGGGTGCGGATACGCAGTATTTT. It specifies CASSSTGGADTQYF. The rearrangement joins TRBV7-3 to TRBJ2-3; 9 nucleotides agree with TRBD1. The CDR3 contains 14 residues. Trimming cost V 4 bases and J 6 bases; bases outside gene matches: 5. Germline values: CDR1 SGHTA, CDR2 FQGTGA.

The chain employs TRBV5-1 and TRBJ2-7, with 7 positions matching TRBD1. The germline gives CDR1 SGHRS, CDR2 YFSETQ. This CDR3 comprises 14 residues. The V and J ends lost 4 bases and 2 bases, in that order; junction bases with no gene match: 6. The CDR3: CASSTDRKPYEQYF. The CDR3 DNA reads TGCGCCAGCAGCACGGACAGGAAACCCTACGAGCAGTACTTC.

The V call is TRBV24-1, the J call TRBJ2-3; the match to TRBD1 covers 8 bases. V was clipped by 5 bases and J by 3 bases; unmatched bases: 12. CDR1 KGHDR and CDR2 SFDVKD come from the germline V gene. CDR3 length: 17 residues. CDR3 sequence: CATSAPSRTGNTDTQYF. CDR3 bases: TGTGCCACCAGTGCCCCAAGCCGGACAGGGAATACAGATACGCAGTATTTT.